These 31 T cell receptor beta chains were all obtained from the same sample, sequenced in a study of glioma-infiltrating T cells. The iRepertoire nested amplicon-rescue multiplex PCR amplified TCR alpha and beta CDR3s from RNA. TCRdb called the multiplex PCR reads again in MiXCR, with one record for every CDR3 protein. The data contain 300,000 to 450,000 distinct CDR3 sequences, around 45% of them singletons. Sequenced sample: glioma tissue, nonneoplastic brain tissue, or PBMCs (not recorded which). All receptors derive from a human donor with low-grade glioma or glioblastoma, undergoing nonglioma brain surgery, or in good health (not recorded which).

As concerns this clonotype: A much larger clone differs by one base, so this may be a read error. CDR3 DNA sequence: TGTGCCAGCAGTTACTTCACAAGGACTAGCGACCAAGAGACCCAGTACTTC. Residues: CASSYFTRTSDQETQYF. This sequence joins TRBV27 and TRBJ2-5; 9 bases agree with TRBD2. V lost 4 bases, J lost 0 bases, and 9 bases stayed unmatched. This CDR3 spans 17 amino acids. Germline V lookup: CDR1 MNHEY, CDR2 SMNVEV (reference sequence).

This clonotype appeared a few times. CDR3 sequence (DNA): TGTGCCAGCAGCTTTCGACAGGGGGCGGCCTACGAGCAGTACTTC. Translated: CASSFRQGAAYEQYF. This rearrangement joins TRBV7-2 to TRBJ2-7; 10 bases match TRBD1. The V gene end was trimmed by 3 bases and the J gene end by 2 bases; junction bases not matched to a gene: 4. The V gene's germline CDR1 is SGHTA and CDR2 FQGNSA. The CDR3 spans 15 residues.

This clonotype was detected only once. The chain employs TRBV2 and TRBJ2-4; 10 bases are a match to TRBD1. After removal of 5 bases from V and 7 bases from J, the junction contained 8 bases not matched to a gene. Germline loops: CDR1 SNHLY, CDR2 FYNNEI. The CDR3 length is 15 residues. The CDR3 here is CASSRSTGGANIQYF. The DNA of the CDR3 is TGTGCCAGCAGTAGATCGACAGGGGGCGCGAACATTCAGTACTTC.

This chain connects TRBV28 to TRBJ2-7; D unclear. Germline CDR1 and CDR2: MDHEN and SYDVKM. V lost 6 bases, J lost 4 bases, and 10 bases lay in between. This CDR3 spans 12 amino acids. The chain's CDR3 is CASRAGFYEQYF. CDR3 sequence (DNA): TGTGCCAGCAGAGCCGGGTTTTACGAGCAGTACTTC.

A word on this clonotype: Being one base from a much bigger clone, this may be a read error. V gene TRBV15 combines with J gene TRBJ1-1, with D perhaps matching TRBD1 (6 bases). The CDR3 is 15 amino acids. Looked up from germline, CDR1 is LNHNV and CDR2 is YYDKDF (reference sequence). In DNA form, the CDR3 reads TGTGCCACCTGCAGAGACGGGGGCATCAACACTGAAGCTTTCTTT. It specifies CATCRDGGINTEAFF.

In the case of this clonotype: A read error is possible here, since a much larger clone lies one base away. V gene TRBV6-5 combines with J gene TRBJ1-2; the D is unclear. Germline V lookup: CDR1 MNHEY, CDR2 SVGAGI. The CDR3 loop spans 14 amino acids. CDR3 sequence reads: CASSEVQPSYGYPF. The CDR3 DNA follows: TGTGCCAGCAGTGAGGTACAACCCTCATACGGCTACCCCTTC.

The V gene is TRBV14, the J gene TRBJ2-3; D may be TRBD1 or TRBD2 (5 bases each). V lost 5 bases, J lost 0 bases, and 12 bases lay in between. Per the germline V gene, CDR1 is SGHDN and CDR2 is FVKESK. The CDR3 is made up of 15 amino acids. Here the CDR3 DNA reads TGTGCCAGCAGCATCAGGGAGACTAGCACAGATACGCAGTATTTT. It yields the protein CASSIRETSTDTQYF.

The chain employs TRBV12-3 or TRBV12-4 and TRBJ2-3; D is uncertain. This CDR3 spans 14 amino acids. The ends were cut back, 8 bases at V and 4 bases at J, with 16 bases in the middle. DNA for the CDR3: TGTGCCAGCCGTTCCCACCCCAGATCAGATACGCAGTATTTT. Protein: CASRSHPRSDTQYF.

The chain combines TRBV27 with TRBJ2-7; D may be TRBD1 (8 bases). Per germline, CDR1 MNHEY and CDR2 SMNVEV (reference sequence). The CDR3 length is 15 residues. V lost 5 bases to trimming and J lost 0 bases, with 14 bases between them. This CDR3 reads CASSPTGEGSYEQYF. In DNA, the CDR3 is TGTGCCAGCAGTCCGACAGGGGAGGGCTCCTACGAGCAGTACTTC.

Notes on this clonotype: A read error is possible here, since a much larger clone lies one base away. This chain connects TRBV7-2 to TRBJ2-7; a possible D gene is TRBD2 (5 bases). CDR3 length equals 12 residues. Per the germline V gene, CDR1 is SGHTA and CDR2 is FQGNSA. CDR3 bases: TGTGCCAGAAGCTTAGCGAGATACGAGCAGTACTTC. As protein: CARSLARYEQYF.

The chain has TRBV20-1 and TRBJ2-3; TRBD1 is a possible D gene (5 bases). CDR1 DFQATT and CDR2 SNEGSKA come from the germline V gene (reference sequence). V was shortened by 0 bases and J by 3 bases, with 10 bases between the two germline ends. The CDR3 sequence is 14 residues long. Written as DNA, the CDR3 is TGCAGTGCTAGAGATCAGGGAAAAACAGATACGCAGTATTTT. Amino acids: CSARDQGKTDTQYF.

This clonotype was counted between two and nine times. J is TRBJ2-1 and V is TRBV30; weak D call: TRBD2 (6 bases). Trimming cost V 3 bases and J 0 bases, with 9 bases left between them. Germline V lookup: CDR1 GTSNPN, CDR2 SVGIG (reference sequence). The CDR3 totals 14 residues. CDR3 in DNA: TGTGCCTGGAGGCGGGAAAGCTCCTACAATGAGCAGTTCTTC. It translates to CAWRRESSYNEQFF.

This CDR3 reads CATSRAGSGANVLTF. DNA for the CDR3: TGTGCCACCAGCAGAGCAGGGTCTGGGGCCAACGTCCTGACTTTC. The chain is built from TRBV15 and TRBJ2-6; D possibly corresponds to TRBD1 (5 bases). The V end lost 1 base, the J end lost 1 base, and 5 bases lay between the germline ends. The CDR3 is 15 amino acids. CDR1 LNHNV and CDR2 YYDKDF come from the germline V gene (reference sequence).

Concerning this clonotype itself: Given a much more abundant clone one base away, this may be a read error. The CDR3 loop reads CSARDRQGHETQCF. The DNA for the CDR3 is TGCAGTGCTAGAGATCGGCAGGGGCACGAGACCCAGTGCTTC. This chain links TRBV20-1 with TRBJ2-5, with D perhaps TRBD1 (6 bases). Germline lookup yields CDR1 DFQATT and CDR2 SNEGSKA (reference sequence). The CDR3 contains 14 residues.

Points on this clonotype: A much larger clone lies one base from this, so it may be a read error. The chain joins TRBV6-2 or TRBV6-3 to TRBJ1-5; the D is unclear. The germline V gene encodes CDR1 MNHEY and CDR2 SVGEGT. This CDR3 contains 15 residues. In DNA, the CDR3 is TGTGCCAGCAGTTACTCGACGGGGAACGATCAGCCCCAGAATTTT. This gives the protein CASSYSTGNDQPQNF.

This clonotype was seen a few times. The genes are TRBV7-9 and TRBJ2-7; 7 bases are a match to TRBD2. The CDR3 is 13 residues long. Germline values: CDR1 SEHNR, CDR2 FQNEAQ (reference sequence). V dropped 2 bases and J dropped 6; count of bases not matched to a gene: 4. For the CDR3, the DNA is TGTGCCAGCAGCTTACCTCCGGGGGGCGAGCAGTACTTC. It yields the protein CASSLPPGGEQYF.

J is TRBJ2-3 and V is TRBV4-1; 8 nucleotides align to TRBD1. CDR1 and CDR2 (germline): MGHRA, YSYEKL. The CDR3 is made up of 16 amino acids. V was clipped by 0 bases and J by 4 bases; unmatched bases: 6. This CDR3 reads CASSQELYRGADTQYF. For the CDR3, the DNA is TGCGCCAGCAGCCAAGAGTTGTACAGGGGGGCAGATACGCAGTATTTT.

The chain combines TRBV15 with TRBJ2-7; D possibly corresponds to TRBD2 (6 bases). Trimming shortened V by 1 base and J by 1 base, and 14 bases separated the two germline ends. The CDR3 has 16 residues. Germline V lookup: CDR1 LNHNV, CDR2 YYDKDF (reference sequence). The CDR3 DNA reads as TGTGCCACCAGCAGAGTTCCGGGACTTCAATCCTACGAGCAGTACTTC. Its protein is CATSRVPGLQSYEQYF.

This clonotype was seen only a few times. The rearrangement joins TRBV27 to TRBJ2-5, with TRBD2 identical over 9 bases. The CDR3 is 14 residues long. Germline CDR1 MNHEY, CDR2 SMNVEV (reference sequence). Unmatched junction bases numbered 9, after V lost 6 bases and J lost 7 bases. CDR3 region: CASRAGGTGVTQYF. In DNA, the CDR3 is TGTGCCAGCAGGGCGGGGGGGACGGGGGTGACCCAGTACTTC.

Worth noting for this clonotype: This sequence may be a read error, since a much larger clone differs from it by one base. As DNA, the CDR3 is TGTGCCAGCAGTTACGGGACAGGGGCCACTGAAGATTTCTTT. It specifies CASSYGTGATEDFF. This rearrangement joins TRBV6-2 or TRBV6-3 to TRBJ1-1; 10 bases agree with TRBD1. CDR1 MNHEY and CDR2 SVGEGT come from the germline V gene. The CDR3 totals 14 residues.

This clonotype was seen a handful of times. The chain is built from TRBV28 and TRBJ2-7, with TRBD2 as a possible D gene (6 bases). V gave up 6 bases and J gave up 0 bases, with 15 bases separating them. Germline CDR1 reads MDHEN; CDR2 reads SYDVKM. The CDR3 covers 15 residues. CDR3 DNA sequence: TGTGCCAGCAGCCTACTGGGGAGGCCCTCCTACGAGCAGTACTTC. This codes for CASSLLGRPSYEQYF.

On this clonotype: A much larger clone differs by one base, so this may be a read error. The final CDR3 position lacks the conserved phenylalanine or tryptophan, pointing to a likely read error. This chain links TRBV6-2 or TRBV6-3 with TRBJ2-5, with 10 positions matching TRBD2. The length of the CDR3 is 15 residues. CDR1 is MNHEY, CDR2 SVGEGT, per germline. Germline trimming cut 4 bases from V and 2 bases from J; bases unmatched to any gene: 4. DNA for the CDR3: TGTGCCAGCAGTTTAGGACTAGCGGAACAAGAGACCCAGTACTCC. It yields the protein CASSLGLAEQETQYS.

The V gene is TRBV27, the J gene TRBJ2-5; TRBD1 aligns across 8 bases. Germline V gives CDR1 MNHEY, CDR2 SMNVEV (reference sequence). This CDR3 is 17 amino acids long. J was trimmed by 3 bases and V by 6 bases; bases with no gene match: 15. CDR3 protein: CASSLLLPGQAKETQYF. The CDR3 DNA follows: TGTGCCAGCAGCCTTCTTCTCCCGGGACAGGCGAAAGAGACCCAGTACTTC.

The chain is built from TRBV20-1 and TRBJ2-1; TRBD2 agrees at 10 bases. The CDR3 is 16 residues long. After removal of 7 bases from V and 4 bases from J, the junction contained 13 bases not matched to a gene. Germline V gene sequence: CDR1 DFQATT, CDR2 SNEGSKA (reference sequence). CDR3 loop: CSGPKLAGTAYNEQFF. Here the CDR3 DNA reads TGCAGTGGACCAAAACTAGCGGGGACAGCGTACAATGAGCAGTTCTTC.

This clonotype was seen only a few times. This may be a read error, as it is one base from a much larger clone. The chain carries TRBV7-6 and TRBJ2-1; no clear D gene. The CDR3 totals 12 residues. V gave up 7 bases and J gave up 0 bases, with 4 bases separating them. CDR1 SGHVS and CDR2 FNYEAQ come from the germline V gene. The CDR3 reads CASTGSYNEQFF. The CDR3 DNA is TGTGCCAGCACGGGCTCCTACAATGAGCAGTTCTTC.

The chain combines TRBV11-2 with TRBJ2-1; 8 bases match TRBD1. The V segment lost 5 bases and the J segment 4 bases; nucleotides outside the gene matches: 7. Germline V gene sequence: CDR1 SGHAT, CDR2 FQNNGV. The CDR3 loop spans 15 amino acids. The CDR3 loop is CASSIGTGQYNEQFF. The CDR3 DNA reads TGTGCCAGCAGCATAGGGACAGGCCAGTACAATGAGCAGTTCTTC.

As regards this clonotype: Since a much larger clone is just one base distant, this may be a read error. The V and J genes are TRBV6-1 and TRBJ1-4; TRBD1 aligns across 8 bases. Germline V lookup: CDR1 MNHNS, CDR2 SASEGT. Trimming took 3 bases from V and 7 from J; bases not matched to a gene: 4. CDR3 size: 14 residues. Written as DNA, the CDR3 is TGTGCCAGCAGTGAGGACAGGGATCGTGAAAAACTGTTTTTT. It is translated as CASSEDRDREKLFF.

A remark on this clonotype: Given a much more abundant clone one base away, this may be a read error. This chain links TRBV6-1 with TRBJ1-1; D uncertain. The CDR3 has 15 residues. Germline V gene lookup returns CDR1 MNHNS and CDR2 SASEGT. The V gene lost 5 bases and the J gene lost 0 bases, with 13 bases spanning the gap. In DNA, the CDR3 is TGTGCCAGCAGTCCACGACATGGGATGAACACTGAAGCTTTCTTT. This gives the protein CASSPRHGMNTEAFF.

This clonotype was detected ten times or more. The chain recombines TRBV6-1 with TRBJ2-7; D ambiguous. Looked up from germline, CDR1 is MNHNS and CDR2 is SASEGT. V dropped 6 bases and J dropped 0 bases, with 6 bases sitting between them. This CDR3 is 12 amino acids long. The CDR3 loop reads CASSHNSYEQYF. CDR3 DNA: TGTGCCAGCAGCCACAACTCCTACGAGCAGTACTTC.

J is TRBJ2-1 and V is TRBV5-1; weak D call: TRBD1 (6 bases). This CDR3 contains 15 residues. Germline V gives CDR1 SGHRS, CDR2 YFSETQ. V lost 4 bases and J 6 bases, leaving 17 bases between the germline ends. The CDR3 loop is CASSPLAQQGNEQFF. The CDR3 DNA reads TGCGCCAGCAGCCCCTTAGCCCAACAGGGCAATGAGCAGTTCTTC.

This chain uses TRBV11-1 with TRBJ1-1; D possibly corresponds to TRBD1 (5 bases). The CDR3 has 16 residues. V lost 5 bases and J 4 bases, leaving 20 bases between the germline ends. Per germline, CDR1 SGHAT and CDR2 FQDESV (reference sequence). CDR3 protein: CASSHRDGLMSTEAFF. In DNA form, the CDR3 reads TGTGCCAGCAGCCACCGGGACGGCCTAATGAGCACTGAAGCTTTCTTT.